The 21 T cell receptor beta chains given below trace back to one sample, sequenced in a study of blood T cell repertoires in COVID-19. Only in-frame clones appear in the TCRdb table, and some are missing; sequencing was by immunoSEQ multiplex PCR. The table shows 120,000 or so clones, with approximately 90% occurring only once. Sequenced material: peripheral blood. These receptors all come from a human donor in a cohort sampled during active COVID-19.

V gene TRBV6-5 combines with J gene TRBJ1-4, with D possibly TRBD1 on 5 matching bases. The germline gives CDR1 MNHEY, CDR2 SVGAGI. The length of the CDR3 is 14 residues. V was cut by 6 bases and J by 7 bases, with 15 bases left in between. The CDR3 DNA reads TGTGCCAGCAGCCCCGGGGGAGTAGTTGAAAAACTGTTTTTT. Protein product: CASSPGGVVEKLFF.

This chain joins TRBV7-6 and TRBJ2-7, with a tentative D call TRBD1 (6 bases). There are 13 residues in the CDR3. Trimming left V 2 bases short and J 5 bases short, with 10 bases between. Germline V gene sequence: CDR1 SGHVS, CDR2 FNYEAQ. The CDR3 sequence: CASSLQDSDEQYF. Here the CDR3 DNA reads TGTGCCAGCAGCTTACAGGACAGCGACGAGCAGTACTTC.

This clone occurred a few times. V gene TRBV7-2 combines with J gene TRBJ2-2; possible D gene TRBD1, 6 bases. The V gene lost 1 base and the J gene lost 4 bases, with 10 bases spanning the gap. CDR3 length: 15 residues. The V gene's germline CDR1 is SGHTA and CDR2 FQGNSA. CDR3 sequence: CASSLDRAVTGELFF. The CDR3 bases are TGTGCCAGCAGCTTAGACAGGGCGGTCACCGGGGAGCTGTTTTTT. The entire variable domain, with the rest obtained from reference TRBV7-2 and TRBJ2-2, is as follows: GAGVSQSPSNKVTEKGKDVELRCDPISGHTALYWYRQSLGQGLEFLIYFQGNSAPDKSGLPSDRFSAERTGGSVSTLTIQRTQQEDSAVYLCASSLDRAVTGELFFGEGSRLTVL.

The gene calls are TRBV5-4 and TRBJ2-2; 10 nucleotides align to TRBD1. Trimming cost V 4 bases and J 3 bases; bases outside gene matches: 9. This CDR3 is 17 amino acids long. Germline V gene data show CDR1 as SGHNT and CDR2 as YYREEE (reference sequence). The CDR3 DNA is TGTGCCAGCAGCCCAAAGCGGGGGACAGGGGACACCGGGGAGCTGTTTTTT. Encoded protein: CASSPKRGTGDTGELFF.

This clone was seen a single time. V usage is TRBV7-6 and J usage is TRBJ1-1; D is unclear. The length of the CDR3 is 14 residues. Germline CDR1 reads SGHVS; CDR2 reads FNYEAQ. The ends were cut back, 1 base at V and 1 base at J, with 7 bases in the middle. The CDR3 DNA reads TGTGCCAGCAGCTTAGTAGCAACGAACACTGAAGCTTTCTTT. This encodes CASSLVATNTEAFF. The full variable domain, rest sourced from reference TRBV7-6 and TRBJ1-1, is GAGVSQSPRYKVTKRGQDVALRCDPISGHVSLYWYRQALGQGPEFLTYFNYEAQQDKSGLPNDRFSAERPEGSISTLTIQRTEQRDSAMYRCASSLVATNTEAFFGQGTRLTVV.

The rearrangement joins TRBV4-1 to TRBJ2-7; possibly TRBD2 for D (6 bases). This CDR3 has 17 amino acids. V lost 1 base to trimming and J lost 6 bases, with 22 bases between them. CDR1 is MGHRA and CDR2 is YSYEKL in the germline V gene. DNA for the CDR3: TGCGCCAGCAGCCAAGTCTCGGGAGCGGCGTCTCCACGCGAGCAGTACTTC. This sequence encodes CASSQVSGAASPREQYF.

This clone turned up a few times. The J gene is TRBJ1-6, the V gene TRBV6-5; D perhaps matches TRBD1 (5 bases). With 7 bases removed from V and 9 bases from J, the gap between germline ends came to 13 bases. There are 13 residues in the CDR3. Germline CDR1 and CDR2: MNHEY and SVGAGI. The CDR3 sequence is CASIRQMSSPLHF. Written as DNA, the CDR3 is TGTGCCAGCATCCGACAGATGAGTTCACCCCTCCACTTT.

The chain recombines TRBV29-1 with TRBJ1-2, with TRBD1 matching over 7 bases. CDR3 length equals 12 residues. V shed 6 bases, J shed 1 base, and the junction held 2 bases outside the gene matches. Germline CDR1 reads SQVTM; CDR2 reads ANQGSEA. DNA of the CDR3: TGCAGCGTGGACAGGTTTAACTATGGCTACACCTTC. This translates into CSVDRFNYGYTF.

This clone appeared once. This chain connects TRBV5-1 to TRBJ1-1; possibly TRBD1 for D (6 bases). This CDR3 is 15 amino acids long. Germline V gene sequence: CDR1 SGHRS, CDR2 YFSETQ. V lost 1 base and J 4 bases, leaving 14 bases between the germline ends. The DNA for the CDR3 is TGCGCCAGCAGCTTGAGGCTGGGAGGGGGCACTGAAGCTTTCTTT. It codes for CASSLRLGGGTEAFF.

In DNA form, the CDR3 reads TGTGCCAGCAGCGTTGGGGCTCAGGACAGGGATAAAGGCTACACCTTC. This encodes CASSVGAQDRDKGYTF. The rearrangement uses TRBV9 and TRBJ1-2, with TRBD1 matching over 8 bases. The V gene end was trimmed by 2 bases and the J gene end by 8 bases; junction bases not matched to a gene: 14. Germline CDR1 SGDLS, CDR2 YYNGEE. The CDR3 totals 16 residues.

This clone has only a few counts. DNA for the CDR3: TGCGCCAGCAGCCAGTCCAGCCAGGGGAGCACTGAAGCTTTCTTT. Its translation is CASSQSSQGSTEAFF. The chain couples TRBV10-1 to TRBJ1-1, with D perhaps matching TRBD1 (6 bases). V lost 6 bases and J lost 4, with 18 bases in between. Per germline, CDR1 WNHNN and CDR2 SYGVQD (reference sequence). The CDR3 spans 15 residues.

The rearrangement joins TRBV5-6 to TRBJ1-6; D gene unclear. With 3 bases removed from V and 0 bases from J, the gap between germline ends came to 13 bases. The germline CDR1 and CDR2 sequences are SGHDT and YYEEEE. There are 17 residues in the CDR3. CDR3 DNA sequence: TGTGCCAGCAGCTCATTACCGGGGAGCTCCTATAATTCACCCCTCCACTTT. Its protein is CASSSLPGSSYNSPLHF.

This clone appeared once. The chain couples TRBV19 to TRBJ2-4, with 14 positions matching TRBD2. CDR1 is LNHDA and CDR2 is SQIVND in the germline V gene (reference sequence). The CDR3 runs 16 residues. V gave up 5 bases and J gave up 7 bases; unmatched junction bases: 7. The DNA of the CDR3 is TGTGCCAGTAGTCCGACTAGCGGGGGGGCCGGGAACATTCAGTACTTC. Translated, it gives CASSPTSGGAGNIQYF.

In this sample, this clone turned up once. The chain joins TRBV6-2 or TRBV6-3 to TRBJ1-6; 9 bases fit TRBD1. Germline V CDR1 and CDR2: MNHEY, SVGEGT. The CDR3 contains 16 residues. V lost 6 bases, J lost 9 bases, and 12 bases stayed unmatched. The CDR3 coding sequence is TGTGCCAGCAGCCCTACCCCGGGACAGGGTGGTTCACCCCTCCACTTT. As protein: CASSPTPGQGGSPLHF.

The CDR3 coding sequence is TGTGCCAGCAGCTTAGGAGACAGGGGGCGAGGAAACACCATATATTTT. This gives the protein CASSLGDRGRGNTIYF. The chain uses TRBV11-2 and TRBJ1-3; 10 bases match TRBD1. The CDR3 has 16 amino acids. With 1 base clipped from V and 4 bases from J, the junction kept 4 bases outside the gene matches. Per the germline V gene, CDR1 is SGHAT and CDR2 is FQNNGV. The whole variable domain, filled in from reference TRBV11-2 and TRBJ1-3, reads EAGVAQSPRYKIIEKRQSVAFWCNPISGHATLYWYQQILGQGPKLLIQFQNNGVVDDSQLPKDRFSAERLKGVDSTLKIQPAKLEDSAVYLCASSLGDRGRGNTIYFGEGSWLTVV.

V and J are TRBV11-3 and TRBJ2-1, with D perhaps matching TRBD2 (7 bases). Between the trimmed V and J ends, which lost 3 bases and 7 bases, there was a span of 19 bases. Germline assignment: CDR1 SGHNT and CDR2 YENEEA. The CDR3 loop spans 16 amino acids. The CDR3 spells CASSFWGGGGSNEQFF. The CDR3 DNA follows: TGTGCCAGCAGCTTTTGGGGTGGCGGGGGCTCAAATGAGCAGTTCTTC.

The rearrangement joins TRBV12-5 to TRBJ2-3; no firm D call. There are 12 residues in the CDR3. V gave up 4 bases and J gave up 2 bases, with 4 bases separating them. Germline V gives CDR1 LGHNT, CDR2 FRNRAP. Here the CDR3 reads CASGSNTDTQYF. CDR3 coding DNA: TGTGCTAGTGGTTCTAACACAGATACGCAGTATTTT.

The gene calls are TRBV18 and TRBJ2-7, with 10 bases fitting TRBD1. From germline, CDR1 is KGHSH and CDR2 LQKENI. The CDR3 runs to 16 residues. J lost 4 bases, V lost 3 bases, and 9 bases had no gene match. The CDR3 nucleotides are TGTGCCAGCTCACCTACCCGGGACAGGGGTCGGTACGAGCAGTACTTC. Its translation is CASSPTRDRGRYEQYF.

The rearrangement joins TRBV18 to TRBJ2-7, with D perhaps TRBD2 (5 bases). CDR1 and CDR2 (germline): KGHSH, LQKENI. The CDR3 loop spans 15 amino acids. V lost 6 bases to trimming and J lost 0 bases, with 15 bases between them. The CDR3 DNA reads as TGTGCCAGCTCCCTAAATGGACTCTCCTCCTACGAGCAGTACTTC. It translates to CASSLNGLSSYEQYF.

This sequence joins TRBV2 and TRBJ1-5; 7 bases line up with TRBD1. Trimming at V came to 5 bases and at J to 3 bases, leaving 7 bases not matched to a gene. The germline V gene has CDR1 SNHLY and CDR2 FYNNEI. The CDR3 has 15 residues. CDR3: CASSWTGLNNQPQHF. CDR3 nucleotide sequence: TGTGCCAGCAGTTGGACAGGTTTAAACAATCAGCCCCAGCATTTT.

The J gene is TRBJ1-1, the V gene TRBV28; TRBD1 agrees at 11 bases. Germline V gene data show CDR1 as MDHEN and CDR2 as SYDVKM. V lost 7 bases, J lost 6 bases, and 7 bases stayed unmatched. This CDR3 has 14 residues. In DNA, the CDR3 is TGTGCCAGCACCATGGACAGGGGGCTGTCTGAAGCTTTCTTT. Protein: CASTMDRGLSEAFF.